The 18 T cell receptor beta chains given below trace back to one sample, sequenced in a study of OX40 agonist ivuxolimab in advanced cancers. Data came from immunoSEQ multiplex PCR; TCRdb stores just in-frame clones and leaves some out. The repertoire holds roughly 66,000 clones, with about 85% as singletons. The sample in question was CD4+ or CD8+ T cells sorted from blood, obtained in a trial of the OX40 agonist ivuxolimab. The receptors come from an adult with an advanced solid tumor such as melanoma, head and neck, liver or kidney cancer.

J is TRBJ1-4 and V is TRBV5-1; a possible D gene is TRBD1 (6 bases). Trimming took 5 bases from V and 3 from J, leaving 11 bases between them. The CDR3 has 14 residues. The germline V gene has CDR1 SGHRS and CDR2 YFSETQ. The CDR3 coding sequence is TGCGCCAGCAGTAGGGACACCCCTAATGAAAAACTGTTTTTT. It translates to CASSRDTPNEKLFF.

DNA of the CDR3: TGTGCCAGCAGCTTGTTGGCTAGCGGGCAGGGTGAGCAGTTCTTC. This codes for CASSLLASGQGEQFF. The chain is built from TRBV5-4 and TRBJ2-1; the match to TRBD2 covers 8 bases. The ends lost 1 base at V and 9 bases at J; junction bases unmatched: 9. The CDR3 contains 15 residues. Germline V gene lookup returns CDR1 SGHNT and CDR2 YYREEE (reference sequence).

The chain links TRBV5-4 to TRBJ1-1; 7 positions match TRBD1. The CDR3 totals 13 residues. After removal of 3 bases from V and 2 bases from J, the junction contained 1 base not matched to a gene. The V gene's germline CDR1 is SGHNT and CDR2 YYREEE (reference sequence). CDR3 nucleotide sequence: TGTGCCAGCAGCTGGGACAGAAACACTGAAGCTTTCTTT. Translating it yields CASSWDRNTEAFF. The full variable domain, with the rest looked up from reference TRBV5-4 and TRBJ1-1, is ETGVTQSPTHLIKTRGQQVTLRCSSQSGHNTVSWYQQALGQGPQFIFQYYREEENGRGNFPPRFSGLQFPNYSSELNVNALELDDSALYLCASSWDRNTEAFFGQGTRLTVV.

The rearrangement links TRBV4-1 to TRBJ1-2; D is unclear. The germline V gene encodes CDR1 MGHRA and CDR2 YSYEKL. There are 14 residues in the CDR3. The V and J ends lost 0 bases and 4 bases respectively, with 9 bases between them. The CDR3 spells CASSQDGATYGYTF. The CDR3 coding sequence is TGCGCCAGCAGCCAAGATGGAGCGACCTATGGCTACACCTTC.

The chain is built from TRBV18 and TRBJ1-4, with 7 bases fitting TRBD1. The CDR3 runs 13 residues. The V segment lost 3 bases and the J segment 5 bases; nucleotides outside the gene matches: 0. The germline V gene encodes CDR1 KGHSH and CDR2 LQKENI. CDR3 coding DNA: TGTGCCAGCTCACCGGACAGGAATGAAAAACTGTTTTTT. Its translation is CASSPDRNEKLFF.

In its sample, this clone was seen a few times. The V and J genes are TRBV18 and TRBJ1-1; D unclear. Germline assignment: CDR1 KGHSH and CDR2 LQKENI. V gave up 2 bases and J gave up 3 bases, with 10 bases separating them. The CDR3 sequence is 14 residues long. CDR3 sequence: CASSPSGVDTEAFF. The CDR3 nucleotides read TGTGCCAGCTCACCAAGTGGGGTCGACACTGAAGCTTTCTTT.

V usage is TRBV15 and J usage is TRBJ2-3; 8 bases are shared with TRBD1. V gave up 5 bases and J gave up 3 bases; unmatched junction bases: 13. Germline V gene lookup returns CDR1 LNHNV and CDR2 YYDKDF (reference sequence). The CDR3 runs 17 residues. The CDR3 DNA reads TGTGCCACCAGCCGACGGCAGGGGGCGCTTAGGACAGATACGCAGTATTTT. Translating gives CATSRRQGALRTDTQYF.

The rearrangement uses TRBV9 and TRBJ1-3; no definite D call. Looked up from germline, CDR1 is SGDLS and CDR2 is YYNGEE. V lost 4 bases and J 5 bases, leaving 22 bases between the germline ends. CDR3 length equals 17 residues. This chain's CDR3 is CASSPMQDRLRRNTIYF. The CDR3 nucleotides read TGTGCCAGCAGCCCCATGCAGGACCGTCTTCGCCGAAACACCATATATTTT.

The chain couples TRBV11-2 to TRBJ2-7, with 8 bases fitting TRBD1. Germline CDR1 and CDR2: SGHAT and FQNNGV. V lost 10 bases, J lost 2 bases, and 7 bases stayed unmatched. The CDR3 is made up of 13 amino acids. Here the CDR3 reads CANLGQDAYEQYF. Here the CDR3 DNA reads TGTGCCAACCTGGGACAGGACGCCTACGAGCAGTACTTC. Based on the CDR3 plus reference TRBV11-2 and TRBJ2-7, the full variable domain is EAGVAQSPRYKIIEKRQSVAFWCNPISGHATLYWYQQILGQGPKLLIQFQNNGVVDDSQLPKDRFSAERLKGVDSTLKIQPAKLEDSAVYLCANLGQDAYEQYFGPGTRLTVT.

The chain has TRBV19 and TRBJ1-4; TRBD1 matches 7 bases. The CDR3 consists of 16 residues. Germline CDR1 and CDR2: LNHDA and SQIVND (reference sequence). After removal of 8 bases from V and 0 bases from J, the junction contained 9 bases not matched to a gene. The CDR3 loop is CASVGQTTSTNEKLFF. DNA of the CDR3: TGTGCCAGTGTGGGACAGACAACTTCAACTAATGAAAAACTGTTTTTT.

V is TRBV10-3 and J is TRBJ2-1, with 7 bases that match TRBD2. V gave up 8 bases and J gave up 5 bases; unmatched junction bases: 12. The CDR3 length is 15 residues. Looked up from germline, CDR1 is ENHRY and CDR2 is SYGVKD. CDR3: CAIGEGPISNNEQFF. CDR3 bases: TGTGCCATCGGGGAGGGTCCAATATCCAACAATGAGCAGTTCTTC.

The chain recombines TRBV11-2 with TRBJ2-5, with D possibly being TRBD2 (6 bases). V lost 6 bases and J 5 bases, leaving 13 bases between the germline ends. In germline, CDR1 is SGHAT, CDR2 FQNNGV. The CDR3 is 13 amino acids. CDR3 coding DNA: TGTGCCAGCAGACTAGCCAGTAGGGAGACCCAGTACTTC. Translation: CASRLASRETQYF.

The genes are TRBV18 and TRBJ1-2; 7 bases agree with TRBD1. Germline CDR1 and CDR2: KGHSH and LQKENI. This CDR3 region has 13 residues. The J segment lost 4 bases and the V segment lost 3 bases, leaving 2 bases of the junction unmatched. The CDR3 sequence: CASSPSGGYGYTF. DNA of the CDR3: TGTGCCAGCTCACCCTCAGGGGGCTATGGCTACACCTTC.

The chain has TRBV7-2 and TRBJ2-3; D ambiguous. The V end lost 6 bases, the J end lost 0 bases, and 10 bases lay between the germline ends. The germline V gene has CDR1 SGHTA and CDR2 FQGNSA. This CDR3 has 14 amino acids. CDR3 in amino acids: CASRSALSTDTQYF. Written as DNA, the CDR3 is TGTGCCAGCAGATCGGCCCTGAGCACAGATACGCAGTATTTT.

The chain links TRBV30 to TRBJ1-3, with D perhaps matching TRBD1 (6 bases). The length of the CDR3 is 12 residues. Germline loops: CDR1 GTSNPN, CDR2 SVGIG (reference sequence). The germline V and J ends were trimmed by 8 bases and 0 bases, with 8 bases remaining between them. CDR3 loop: CAQGSSGNTIYF. The DNA of the CDR3 is TGTGCCCAGGGGAGCTCTGGAAACACCATATATTTT.

The chain has TRBV7-2 and TRBJ1-5; 9 bases line up with TRBD1. The germline V gene has CDR1 SGHTA and CDR2 FQGNSA. V lost 6 bases and J lost 7; bases outside the gene matches: 10. There are 15 residues in the CDR3. CDR3 loop: CASSLRQGGGQPQHF. The CDR3 nucleotides read TGTGCCAGCAGTCTCCGACAGGGGGGAGGACAGCCCCAGCATTTT.

The chain combines TRBV19 with TRBJ1-1; D is uncertain. The ends were cut back, 6 bases at V and 3 bases at J, with 14 bases in the middle. Germline CDR1 reads LNHDA; CDR2 reads SQIVND (reference sequence). This CDR3 is built from 14 residues. CDR3 DNA sequence: TGTGCCAGTAGGGCAAGGATTGAGCACACTGAAGCTTTCTTT. Translation: CASRARIEHTEAFF.

The chain carries TRBV10-3 and TRBJ2-3, with D possibly TRBD2 on 6 matching bases. V was pared by 2 bases and J by 10 bases, with 7 bases between. Germline V lookup: CDR1 ENHRY, CDR2 SYGVKD. CDR3 length: 11 residues. CDR3 amino acids: CAISEGGAQYF. CDR3 in DNA: TGTGCCATCAGTGAGGGAGGGGCGCAGTATTTT.